The 15 T cell receptor beta chains listed next were all sequenced from one sample in a study of response to subunit inactivated influenza vaccine. Each CDR3 protein is one row after TCRdb ran MiXCR on the RT-PCR reads. The data hold just under 550,000 distinct CDR3 sequences, with roughly 23% observed a single time. The same sample was also studied in work on T cells expressing NK-cell markers. This second study notes: In generating TCR beta cDNA, 5'RACE template switching with UMIs was used.

This material consisted of CD4+ T cells sorted from PBMCs, taken roughly 12 days after vaccination. Receptors originate from a man aged 50 to 60 who received an inactivated influenza vaccine.

The gene calls are TRBV2 and TRBJ1-1; D uncertain. Trimming cost V 6 bases and J 4 bases, with 15 bases left between them. CDR1 and CDR2 (germline): SNHLY, FYNNEI. The CDR3 is 14 residues long. The CDR3 coding sequence is TGTGCCAGCAGGACGGACGTGAGTGTCACTGAAGCTTTCTTT. It encodes CASRTDVSVTEAFF.

The J gene is TRBJ2-1, the V gene TRBV6-2 or TRBV6-3; TRBD1 matches 10 bases. Germline lookup yields CDR1 MNHEY and CDR2 SVGEGT. J lost 6 bases, V lost 6 bases, and 11 bases had no gene match. The CDR3 is made up of 16 amino acids. The CDR3 DNA is TGTGCCAGCAGCCAAGGACAGGGGGGAACAGGCAATGAGCAGTTCTTC. It yields the protein CASSQGQGGTGNEQFF.

This sequence joins TRBV12-3 or TRBV12-4 and TRBJ2-2, with D perhaps being TRBD1 or TRBD2 (5 bases each). V was shortened by 5 bases and J by 6 bases, with 10 bases between the two germline ends. The CDR3 is 13 residues long. CDR3 residues: CASSHGTAGELFF. CDR3 in DNA: TGTGCCAGCAGTCACGGGACGGCCGGGGAGCTGTTTTTT.

The J gene is TRBJ1-1, the V gene TRBV12-3 or TRBV12-4; the D gene is possibly TRBD1 (6 bases). V was cut by 7 bases and J by 3 bases, with 12 bases left in between. The CDR3 has 13 residues. CDR3 region: CASKRGLYTEAFF. CDR3 DNA sequence: TGTGCCAGCAAAAGGGGGTTATACACTGAAGCTTTCTTT.

The chain joins TRBV5-4 to TRBJ2-1; weak D call: TRBD2 (5 bases). CDR1 and CDR2 from the germline V gene are SGHNT and YYREEE (reference sequence). V was cut by 5 bases and J by 0 bases, with 15 bases left in between. This CDR3 is 16 amino acids long. The CDR3 loop reads CASSLERLSSYNEQFF. For the CDR3, the DNA is TGTGCCAGCAGTCTGGAGCGGCTGAGCTCCTACAATGAGCAGTTCTTC.

The CDR3 DNA follows: TGCGCCAGCAGCTTGGACAGGGAGTCTGGCTACACCTTC. This translates into CASSLDRESGYTF. The chain joins TRBV5-1 to TRBJ1-2; D perhaps matches TRBD1 (6 bases). The germline V gene has CDR1 SGHRS and CDR2 YFSETQ. Deletions cut 0 bases from V and 7 bases from J, with 10 bases between. The CDR3 is made up of 13 amino acids.

The rearrangement uses TRBV6-2 or TRBV6-3 and TRBJ2-5; 8 positions match TRBD2. The CDR3 totals 16 residues. Looked up from germline, CDR1 is MNHEY and CDR2 is SVGEGT. The junction had 5 bases not matched to a gene; V was cut back by 0 bases and J by 2 bases. The DNA for the CDR3 is TGTGCCAGCAGTTACTCGAAACTAGCGGAACAAGAGACCCAGTACTTC. It codes for CASSYSKLAEQETQYF.

This clonotype has just a few counts. The V and J genes are TRBV7-2 and TRBJ2-7; 9 nucleotides match TRBD1. From germline, CDR1 is SGHTA and CDR2 FQGNSA. The V and J ends lost 4 bases and 6 bases, in that order; junction bases with no gene match: 4. This CDR3 has 13 amino acids. The CDR3 region is CASSSRDRAEQYF. The CDR3 DNA follows: TGTGCCAGCAGCTCTCGGGACAGGGCCGAGCAGTACTTC. The whole variable domain, remainder taken from reference TRBV7-2 and TRBJ2-7, is GAGVSQSPSNKVTEKGKDVELRCDPISGHTALYWYRQSLGQGLEFLIYFQGNSAPDKSGLPSDRFSAERTGGSVSTLTIQRTQQEDSAVYLCASSSRDRAEQYFGPGTRLTVT.

Worth noting for this clonotype: It is likely a read error, because the conserved phenylalanine at the end of the CDR3 is missing. The V and J genes are TRBV25-1 and TRBJ1-2; tentative D call: TRBD1 (6 bases). The germline CDR1 and CDR2 sequences are MGHDK and SYGVNS. There are 15 residues in the CDR3. V lost 5 bases and J 4 bases, leaving 17 bases between the germline ends. CDR3 loop: CASSRSDSAFYGYTL. CDR3 in DNA: TGTGCCAGCAGTCGCTCGGACAGCGCGTTCTATGGCTACACCCTC.

This clonotype appeared a few times. The chain recombines TRBV24-1 with TRBJ2-7; D perhaps matches TRBD2 (6 bases). Per the germline V gene, CDR1 is KGHDR and CDR2 is SFDVKD. This CDR3 is 15 amino acids long. The V end was cut by 1 base, the J end by 2 bases, with 11 bases between. As DNA, the CDR3 is TGTGCCACCAGTGATTTCCGGGGGAGAGCCTACGAGCAGTACTTC. Translated: CATSDFRGRAYEQYF.

This clonotype was found a few times. The chain joins TRBV29-1 to TRBJ2-7, with 7 bases identical to TRBD1. The trim removed 4 bases at V and 3 bases at J, leaving 6 bases unmatched. There are 13 residues in the CDR3. Germline V gene sequence: CDR1 SQVTM, CDR2 ANQGSEA. The CDR3 DNA reads as TGCAGCGTTGGACAGGGCTTCTACTACGAGCAGTACTTC. This sequence encodes CSVGQGFYYEQYF.

The V gene is TRBV3-1, the J gene TRBJ2-2, with no clear D. Deletions cut 2 bases from V and 6 bases from J, with 7 bases between. Germline V CDR1 and CDR2: LGHDT, YNNKEL (reference sequence). The CDR3 consists of 13 residues. As DNA, the CDR3 is TGTGCCAGCAGCCAATTAAATGCCGGGGAGCTGTTTTTT. Amino acid sequence: CASSQLNAGELFF.

This sequence joins TRBV5-1 and TRBJ2-2, with 9 bases fitting TRBD1. Germline lookup yields CDR1 SGHRS and CDR2 YFSETQ. This CDR3 region has 17 residues. V lost 2 bases, J lost 6 bases, and 11 bases stayed unmatched. DNA of the CDR3: TGCGCCAGCAGCTTCCTCCTCGGACAGGGGTACGCCGGGGAGCTGTTTTTT. Translation: CASSFLLGQGYAGELFF.

By its share, this clonotype is medium-sized. This sequence joins TRBV12-3 or TRBV12-4 and TRBJ1-3; D gene unclear. The CDR3 spans 13 residues. The V and J ends lost 6 bases and 4 bases respectively, with 10 bases between them. CDR3 amino acids: CASRRSSGNTIYF. CDR3 coding DNA: TGTGCCAGCAGACGTTCATCGGGAAACACCATATATTTT.

This clonotype was detected many times. The genes are TRBV10-3 and TRBJ2-7; 10 bases match TRBD2. This CDR3 comprises 16 residues. The trim removed 0 bases at V and 3 bases at J, leaving 5 bases unmatched. Germline V gene data show CDR1 as ENHRY and CDR2 as SYGVKD. The DNA of the CDR3 is TGTGCCATCAGTGAGTCAAAGGGACTAGCGATCTACGAGCAGTACTTC. Translating gives CAISESKGLAIYEQYF.